The clone carrying this T cell receptor beta chain showed up just a few times. Its antigen remains unidentified. This sample is part of a study of blood T cells in healthy people across ages. Overall study findings and caveats: Relative to aged donors, long-lived donors carried more naive CD4+ cells and displayed higher diversity.

Individuals who donated were healthy Caucasians from Russia aged about 6 to 100. For the second PCR, which ran for about 6 to 12 cycles, a sample-barcoded 5' primer and a J-beta primer mix were used. All samples yielded 3 million or more CDR3-containing paired-end reads. Each CDR3 protein is one row after TCRdb ran MiXCR on the 5' RACE reads. The sample has 380,000 or so distinct CDR3 sequences; about 49% are singletons. V was shortened by 9 bases and J by 0 bases, with 19 bases between the two germline ends. The CDR3 contains 16 residues. The chain is built from TRBV12-3 or TRBV12-4 and TRBJ2-3; no firm D call. The sequencing sample was made of blood. The sequence was collected from a man aged 60-69 years in good health. The CDR3 region has the DNA TGTGCCAGTAAATCCCTCTACCCTCCTAGCACAGATACGCAGTATTTT. Its protein is CASKSLYPPSTDTQYF.